The present TCR beta chain was sequenced within a study of regulatory T cells in long-lasting Graves disease. This CDR3 spans 13 amino acids. The V end was cut by 1 base, the J end by 1 base, with 4 bases between. CDR1 and CDR2 (germline): SEHNR, FQNEAQ (reference sequence). Arm-PCR of CDR3 regions and iRepertoire HTBI primers were the basis on which TCR beta libraries were built. Via MiXCR, TCRdb re-called the multiplex PCR reads, giving one row per CDR3 protein. This sample has fewer than 350,000 distinct CDR3 sequences, with about 18% found just once. Time point of the sample: newly diagnosed GD, antithyroid drugs for less than 3 months. Preparation of the TCR library used RNA extracted from PBMCs. On this clonotype itself: The antigen is not known.

Study results and limitations: Persistent disease was associated with favored TRBV28 usage and with favored use of TRBJ1-2 and TRBJ2-5.

The TCR comes from a female donor with Graves disease. The chain uses TRBV7-9 and TRBJ1-1; D is undetermined. The material was peripheral blood mononuclear cells (PBMCs), obtained at new diagnosis, from a patient treated with antithyroid drugs. The CDR3 DNA reads as TGTGCCAGCAGCTTAGTGCAGAACACTGAAGCTTTCTTT. Translation: CASSLVQNTEAFF.